The subject of this entry is one T cell receptor (beta chain). Its antigen is unidentified. This record comes from a study of cytomegalovirus exposure and HLA in healthy donors. Findings of the study overall: In an earlier analysis, most TCR beta V segments were productive about 87% or about 30% of the time. Later on, a genetic analysis was performed. It linked a missense variant in DCLRE1C with V- and J-gene trimming of TCR beta. An apparent linkage of common viral pathogens to several of the most significant clusters emerged in a later analysis.

There are 13 residues in the CDR3. Trimming took off 4 bases at V and 7 bases at J, with 11 bases between the two ends. The germline CDR1 and CDR2 sequences are WSHSY and SAAADI. The PCR contained 60 Vbeta and 13 Jbeta primers. Profiled with immunoSEQ multiplex PCR; TCRdb holds only in-frame clones, not every one. The top ten clones hold 10% to 15% of a sample with roughly 120,000 clones, around 80% of them seen once. The sequenced sample consisted of PBMCs. This TCR derives from a young man in good health and CMV-seropositive. The V call is TRBV10-2, the J call TRBJ2-1; D not resolved. The CDR3 spells CASSAVDWNEQFF. The DNA for the CDR3 is TGCGCCAGCAGTGCCGTAGATTGGAATGAGCAGTTCTTC.